The rows below give T cell receptor beta chains drawn from one sample of a study of blood T cell repertoires in COVID-19. Data came from immunoSEQ multiplex PCR; TCRdb stores just in-frame clones and leaves some out. Of around 310,000 clones listed, roughly 89% were seen once; the top ten hold about 9.4%. The specimen was PBMCs or T cells enriched from blood (not recorded which). The receptors derive from a woman aged 25 to 39 who had recovered from COVID-19. CDR3s include the opening cysteine and the closing phenylalanine or tryptophan. The order of the fields is clone size, J gene, V gene, D gene, CDR3 DNA, CDR3 protein. A D gene is named only where the DNA matches it firmly. Some rows mark clone size as missing; the rest say once, few, many or name a class of expanded clone.

clone size: -
J gene: TRBJ2-3
V gene: TRBV7-9
D gene: TRBD2
CDR3 DNA: TGTGCCAGCAGCCCGGGGACTAGCGAGTCGTATTTT
CDR3 protein: CASSPGTSESYF

clone size: -
J gene: TRBJ1-1
V gene: TRBV2
D gene: -
CDR3 DNA: TGTGCCAGCATTCCATCGGGCACTGAAGCTTTCTTT
CDR3 protein: CASIPSGTEAFF

clone size: -
J gene: TRBJ2-7
V gene: TRBV27
D gene: TRBD1
CDR3 DNA: TGTGCCTCGAGGGGACAGGCCCCTATAGAGCAGTACTTC
CDR3 protein: CASRGQAPIEQYF

clone size: -
J gene: TRBJ2-3
V gene: TRBV5-6
D gene: TRBD2
CDR3 DNA: TGTGCCAGCAGCTTTACCCTAGCGGGAGCGGTAGATACGCAGTATTTT
CDR3 protein: CASSFTLAGAVDTQYF

clone size: -
J gene: TRBJ1-2
V gene: TRBV19
D gene: TRBD1
CDR3 DNA: TGTGCCAGTAGTCCGAAAATGGGACAGGGTTATGGCTACACCTTC
CDR3 protein: CASSPKMGQGYGYTF

clone size: -
J gene: TRBJ2-6
V gene: TRBV7-6
D gene: -
CDR3 DNA: TGTGCCAGCAGCTTAGACAGTAGGTCCGGGGCCAACGTCCTGACTTTC
CDR3 protein: CASSLDSRSGANVLTF

clone size: -
J gene: TRBJ1-1
V gene: TRBV21-1
D gene: -
CDR3 DNA: TGTGCCAGCAGCAAAAAAAGCGGGACAGGAGAGAACACTGAAGCTTTCTTT
CDR3 protein: CASSKKSGTGENTEAFF

clone size: -
J gene: TRBJ2-3
V gene: TRBV5-1
D gene: TRBD2
CDR3 DNA: TGCGCCAGCAGCCCACTAGCGGGAGTAACAGATACGCAGTATTTT
CDR3 protein: CASSPLAGVTDTQYF

clone size: -
J gene: TRBJ2-1
V gene: TRBV3-1/TRBV3-2
D gene: TRBD2
CDR3 DNA: TGTGCCAGCAGCCTGGGACTAGCGGGAGTTGGTGAGCAGTTCTTC
CDR3 protein: CASSLGLAGVGEQFF

clone size: -
J gene: TRBJ1-2
V gene: TRBV7-2
D gene: TRBD1
CDR3 DNA: TGTGCCAGCAGCTCACACCCGGGACAGACTAACTATGGCTACACCTTC
CDR3 protein: CASSSHPGQTNYGYTF

clone size: -
J gene: TRBJ2-3
V gene: TRBV5-8
D gene: TRBD2
CDR3 DNA: TGTGCCAGCAGCCGGGAGGGGATCACAGATACGCAGTATTTT
CDR3 protein: CASSREGITDTQYF

clone size: once
J gene: TRBJ2-2
V gene: TRBV5-6
D gene: TRBD2
CDR3 DNA: TGTGCCAGCAGCTCCAGACTAGCGGGAGACACCGGGGAGCTGTTTTTT
CDR3 protein: CASSSRLAGDTGELFF

clone size: -
J gene: TRBJ2-5
V gene: TRBV13
D gene: -
CDR3 DNA: TGTGCCAGCAGCTTAGATGTCGTCCGCCAAGAGACCCAGTACTTC
CDR3 protein: CASSLDVVRQETQYF

clone size: -
J gene: TRBJ1-1
V gene: TRBV29-1
D gene: -
CDR3 DNA: TGCAGCGTTGCTCCGACAGCTAACACTGAAGCTTTCTTT
CDR3 protein: CSVAPTANTEAFF

clone size: -
J gene: TRBJ2-1
V gene: TRBV6-5
D gene: TRBD2
CDR3 DNA: TGTGCCAGCAGTTACTCGACTAGCGGGAGTCAAAATGAGCAGTTCTTC
CDR3 protein: CASSYSTSGSQNEQFF

clone size: -
J gene: TRBJ2-2
V gene: TRBV5-1
D gene: -
CDR3 DNA: TGCGCCAGCAGCTTGGCTCCGGGTTTAGGCACCGGGGAGCTGTTTTTT
CDR3 protein: CASSLAPGLGTGELFF

clone size: -
J gene: TRBJ1-6
V gene: TRBV6-5
D gene: -
CDR3 DNA: TGTGCCACGATCAACTTCTATAATTCACCCCTCCACTTT
CDR3 protein: CATINFYNSPLHF

clone size: once
J gene: TRBJ1-1
V gene: TRBV7-9
D gene: TRBD1
CDR3 DNA: TGTGCCAGCAGCTTAGTCGGACAGGGCCACACTGAAGCTTTCTTT
CDR3 protein: CASSLVGQGHTEAFF